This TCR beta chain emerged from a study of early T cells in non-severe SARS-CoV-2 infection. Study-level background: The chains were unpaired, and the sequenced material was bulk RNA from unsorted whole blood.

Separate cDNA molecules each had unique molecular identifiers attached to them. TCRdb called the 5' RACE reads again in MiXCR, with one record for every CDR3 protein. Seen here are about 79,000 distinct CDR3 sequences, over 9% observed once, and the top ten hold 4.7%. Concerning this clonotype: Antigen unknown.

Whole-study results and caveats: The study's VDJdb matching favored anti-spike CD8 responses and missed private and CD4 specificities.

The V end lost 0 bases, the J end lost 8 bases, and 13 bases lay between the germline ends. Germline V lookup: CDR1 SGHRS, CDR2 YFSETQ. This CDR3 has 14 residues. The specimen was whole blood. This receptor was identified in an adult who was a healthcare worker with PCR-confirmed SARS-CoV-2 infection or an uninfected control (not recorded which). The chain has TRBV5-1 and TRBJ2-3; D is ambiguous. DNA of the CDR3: TGCGCCAGCAGCTTGGGGGCCATGGACGGTACGCAGTATTTT. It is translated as CASSLGAMDGTQYF.